A selection of T cell receptor beta chains follows, all from one sample in a study of blood T cell repertoires in COVID-19. Repertoires were generated with immunoSEQ multiplex PCR, while TCRdb's copy carries only in-frame clones and drops some. The table records approximately 65,000 clones, roughly 87% of them present only once. Material: peripheral blood. Receptors were obtained from a woman in her fifties or sixties with active COVID-19. Both conserved end residues are trimmed from each CDR3. The D gene is left open where the match is weak. Clone sizes are given selectively: once, few, many, or a class where the clone is expanded.

>TRBD2|once|TRBV7-8|TRBJ2-7
ASSSIRRSSGSSYEQY
>TRBD2|large|TRBV5-1|TRBJ2-1
ASSPSPLAGAFNEQF
>.|.|TRBV4-1|TRBJ2-3
ASTPSPPGAGGTDTQY
>.|.|TRBV28|TRBJ2-3
ASSLGLVTQY
>TRBD1|once|TRBV30|TRBJ1-2
AWSAGTGNGYT
>.|.|TRBV6-6|TRBJ2-3
ASSYRGTDTQY
>.|.|TRBV12-3/TRBV12-4|TRBJ1-2
ASSSGYGYT
>TRBD1|.|TRBV29-1|TRBJ2-7
SVDLPEKGAREQY
>.|.|TRBV6-5|TRBJ2-7
ASSRNGAYEQY
>.|.|TRBV19|TRBJ1-6
ATTGTRYSPLH
>.|.|TRBV14|TRBJ2-7
ASSQESEQY
>.|.|TRBV7-9|TRBJ2-1
ASSLSSSYNEQF
>.|.|TRBV6-5|TRBJ2-1
ASSPFMSNEQF
>.|.|TRBV2|TRBJ1-2
ASSVQGSRNGYT
>.|.|TRBV29-1|TRBJ2-3
SAGASRRQY
>TRBD1|.|TRBV28|TRBJ1-1
ATVGSQGVRTEAF
>TRBD2|.|TRBV19|TRBJ2-3
ASSIVLLAGEDTQY
>.|.|TRBV28|TRBJ2-3
ASSTRALEPTFTDTQY